This TCR beta chain comes out of a study of T cell repertoires in cytomegalovirus infection. At the level of the study: Shared public TCR beta signatures pointed to both CMV infection and a matching HLA type. Study-wide results and limits: The response measured ex vivo was dominated by TCR beta clonotypes (HLA-C-restricted and CMV-specific).

In this sample, this clonotype turned up many times. Its antigen is unknown. TCRdb itself ran the reads through MiXCR, one entry per CDR3 protein. The table records approximately 500,000 distinct CDR3 sequences, over 9% of them present only once. The CDR3 consists of 14 residues. V was clipped by 6 bases and J by 4 bases, with 12 bases between them. The rearrangement links TRBV12-3 or TRBV12-4 to TRBJ1-4, with TRBD1 as a possible D gene (6 bases). Sequencing was carried out using PBMCs. The sequence was collected from a human donor in good health (CMV status not recorded). Some clones in this sample may be carry-over from other donors' samples. The CDR3 here is CASSFRDNNEKLFF. Here the CDR3 DNA reads TGTGCCAGCAGCTTCCGGGACAATAATGAAAAACTGTTTTTT.